This TCR beta chain is from a study of blood T cell repertoires in COVID-19. Study context: Donors in the United States, Italy and Spain gave samples during acute or convalescent COVID-19.

Only in-frame clones appear in the TCRdb table, and some are missing; sequencing was by immunoSEQ multiplex PCR. This sample has roughly 670,000 clones, with more than 80% found just once. Ten or more counts support this clone. The TCR was taken from a woman under 30 with acute or convalescent COVID-19. The sample was peripheral blood.

This chain's CDR3 is CASSEAGGLNVHF. The CDR3 coding sequence is TGTGCCAGCAGTGAAGCAGGCGGGCTAAACGTCCACTTT. V usage is TRBV6-1 and J usage is TRBJ1-6; D is unresolved. The CDR3 sequence is 13 residues long. Germline-derived CDR1 and CDR2 are MNHNS and SASEGT. V dropped 0 bases and J dropped 17 bases, with 14 bases sitting between them.